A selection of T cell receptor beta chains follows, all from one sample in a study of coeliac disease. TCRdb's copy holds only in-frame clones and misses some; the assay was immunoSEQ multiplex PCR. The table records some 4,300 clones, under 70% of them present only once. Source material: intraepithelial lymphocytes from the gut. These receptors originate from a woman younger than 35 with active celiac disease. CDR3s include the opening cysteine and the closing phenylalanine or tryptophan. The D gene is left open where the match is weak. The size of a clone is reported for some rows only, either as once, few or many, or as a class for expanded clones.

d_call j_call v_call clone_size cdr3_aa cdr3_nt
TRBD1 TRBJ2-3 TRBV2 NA CASTGQAPADTQYF TGTGCCAGTACAGGACAGGCCCCGGCGGATACGCAGTATTTT
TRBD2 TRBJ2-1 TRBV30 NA CAWSYLISGGDNEQFF TGTGCCTGGAGTTATCTGATTAGCGGGGGAGACAATGAGCAGTTCTTC
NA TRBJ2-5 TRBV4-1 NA CASSLGLQETQYF TGCGCCAGCAGCCTGGGACTCCAAGAGACCCAGTACTTC
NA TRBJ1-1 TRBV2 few CASSEAPHRDTEAFF TGTGCCAGCAGTGAAGCGCCACACAGGGACACTGAAGCTTTCTTT
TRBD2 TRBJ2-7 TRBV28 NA CASRPGLATYEQYF TGTGCCAGCAGGCCGGGACTAGCGACCTACGAGCAGTACTTC
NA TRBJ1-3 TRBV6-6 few CASSDWGENTIYF TGTGCCAGCAGTGATTGGGGGGAAAACACCATATATTTT
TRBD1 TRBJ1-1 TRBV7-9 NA CASDRDSLTEAFF TGTGCCAGCGACCGGGACAGTCTTACTGAAGCTTTCTTT
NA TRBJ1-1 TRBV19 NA CASKDSYTEAFF TGTGCCAGTAAGGACTCGTACACTGAAGCTTTCTTT
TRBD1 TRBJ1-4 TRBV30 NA CAWSQDRDWPNEKLFF TGTGCCTGGAGTCAGGACAGGGACTGGCCTAATGAAAAACTGTTTTTT
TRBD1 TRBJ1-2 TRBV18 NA CASQGANDGYTF TGTGCCTCTCAGGGGGCCAACGATGGCTACACCTTC
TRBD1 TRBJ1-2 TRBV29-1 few CSARTGWGDGYTF TGCAGCGCCCGGACAGGCTGGGGAGATGGCTACACCTTC
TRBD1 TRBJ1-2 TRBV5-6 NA CASSPGTGWYGYTF TGTGCCAGCAGCCCGGGGACAGGGTGGTATGGCTACACCTTC
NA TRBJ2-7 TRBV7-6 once CASSSSTSGYEQYF TGTGCCAGCAGCTCCTCGACTAGTGGCTACGAGCAGTACTTC
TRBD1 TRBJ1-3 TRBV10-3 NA CAISVPSGTGQVPSGNTIYF TGTGCCATCAGTGTTCCGAGTGGGACAGGGCAGGTCCCCTCTGGAAACACCATATATTTT
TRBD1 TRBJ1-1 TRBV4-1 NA CASSPRQGREAFF TGCGCCAGCAGCCCCCGACAGGGTAGGGAAGCTTTCTTT
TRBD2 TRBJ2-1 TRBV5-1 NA CASSLASGGASEQFF TGCGCCAGCAGCTTGGCTAGCGGGGGGGCAAGTGAGCAGTTCTTC
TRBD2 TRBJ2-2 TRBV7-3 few CASSPSGGAGELFF TGTGCCAGCAGCCCGAGCGGGGGGGCCGGGGAGCTGTTTTTT
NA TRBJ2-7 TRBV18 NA CASSPPYPRARSYEQYF TGTGCCAGCTCACCACCCTACCCCAGGGCCCGCTCCTACGAGCAGTACTTC
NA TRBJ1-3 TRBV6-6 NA CASSYPDSSGNTIYF TGTGCCAGCAGTTACCCTGACTCCTCTGGAAACACCATATATTTT
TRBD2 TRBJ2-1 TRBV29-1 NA CSVQSSGTWIF TGCAGCGTTCAGTCTAGCGGGACCTGGATCTTC
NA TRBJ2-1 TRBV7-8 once CASRPDSYNEQFF TGTGCCAGCAGACCAGACAGCTACAATGAGCAGTTCTTC
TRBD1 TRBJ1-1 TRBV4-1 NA CASSPRQGGEAFF TGCGCCAGCAGCCCCCGACAGGGTGGGGAAGCTTTCTTT
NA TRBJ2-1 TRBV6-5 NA CASSYERGGEQFF TGTGCCAGCAGTTACGAGCGAGGGGGTGAGCAGTTCTTC
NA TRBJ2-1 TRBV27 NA CASSRRGTIYNEQFF TGTGCCAGCAGTAGAAGGGGGACCATATACAATGAGCAGTTCTTC
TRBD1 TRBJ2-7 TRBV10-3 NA CAINPGTGYYEQYF TGTGCCATCAACCCCGGGACAGGGTACTACGAGCAGTACTTC
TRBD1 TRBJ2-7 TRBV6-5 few CASSYFRDSSYEQYF TGTGCCAGCAGTTACTTCCGGGACAGCTCCTACGAGCAGTACTTC
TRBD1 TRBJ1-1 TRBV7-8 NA CASSETGKGVFAEAFF TGTGCCAGCAGCGAGACAGGGAAGGGAGTTTTTGCTGAAGCTTTCTTT
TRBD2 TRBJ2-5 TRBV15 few CATLLAGVQETQYF TGTGCCACGCTACTAGCGGGGGTACAAGAGACCCAGTACTTC
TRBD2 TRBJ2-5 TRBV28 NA CASSLPGGSGSRETQYF TGTGCCAGCAGTTTACCGGGGGGTAGCGGGAGTCGGGAGACCCAGTACTTC
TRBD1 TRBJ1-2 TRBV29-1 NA CSVEVGQGPGYTF TGCAGCGTTGAAGTAGGACAGGGCCCCGGCTACACCTTC
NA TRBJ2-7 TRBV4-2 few CASRGNLDYNAYEQYF TGTGCCAGCAGGGGGAACCTGGACTACAACGCCTACGAGCAGTACTTC
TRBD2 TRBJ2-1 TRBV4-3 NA CASSQTERGRTREQFF TGCGCCAGCAGCCAGACGGAGCGGGGTAGGACTCGTGAGCAGTTCTTC
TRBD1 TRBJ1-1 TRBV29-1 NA CSVDPGQGFTEAFF TGCAGCGTGGATCCGGGACAGGGTTTCACTGAAGCTTTCTTT
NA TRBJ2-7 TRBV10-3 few CAISLPTLEQYF TGTGCCATCAGTCTACCTACGCTGGAGCAGTACTTC
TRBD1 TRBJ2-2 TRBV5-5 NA CASRGQGSAGELFF TGTGCCAGCAGGGGACAGGGGAGCGCCGGGGAGCTGTTTTTT
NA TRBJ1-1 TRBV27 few CASSSYLEAFF TGTGCCAGCAGTTCTTATCTAGAAGCTTTCTTT
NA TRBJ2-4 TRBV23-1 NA CASSPSADKNIQYF TGCGCCAGCAGTCCGTCGGCGGACAAAAACATTCAGTACTTC
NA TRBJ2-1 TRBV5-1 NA CASSWGLDYNEQFF TGCGCCAGCAGCTGGGGACTGGACTACAATGAGCAGTTCTTC
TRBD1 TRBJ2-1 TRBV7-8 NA CATVQGTPTTRYNEQFF TGTGCCACCGTACAGGGGACACCCACAACGAGATACAATGAGCAGTTCTTC
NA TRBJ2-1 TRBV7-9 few CAMRGRYNEQFF TGTGCCATGCGAGGTCGATACAATGAGCAGTTCTTC
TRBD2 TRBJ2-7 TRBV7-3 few CASSLSGGAGEQYF TGTGCCAGCAGCTTAAGCGGGGGGGCCGGCGAGCAGTACTTC
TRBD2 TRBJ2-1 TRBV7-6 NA CASSLGLAGGPSYNEQFF TGTGCCAGCAGCTTGGGACTAGCGGGAGGGCCCTCCTACAATGAGCAGTTCTTC
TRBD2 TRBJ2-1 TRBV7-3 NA CASSHSGGAGEQFF TGTGCCAGCAGTCACAGCGGGGGGGCGGGCGAGCAGTTCTTC
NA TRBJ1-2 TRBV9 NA CASSVAKAGSEGYTF TGTGCCAGCAGCGTAGCTAAGGCGGGTTCCGAGGGCTACACCTTC
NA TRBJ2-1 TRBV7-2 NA CASSLSISVTGGNEQFF TGTGCCAGCAGCTTAAGTATATCGGTAACAGGCGGAAATGAGCAGTTCTTC
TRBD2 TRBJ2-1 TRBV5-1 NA CASSEQAGGAGNEQFF TGCGCCAGCAGCGAGCAAGCGGGAGGGGCTGGCAATGAGCAGTTCTTC
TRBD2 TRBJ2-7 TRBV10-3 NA CAISGPGLAGPSYEQYF TGTGCCATCAGTGGACCGGGACTAGCGGGACCCAGCTACGAGCAGTACTTC
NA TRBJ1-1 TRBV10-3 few CAISEWALTENTEAFF TGTGCCATCAGTGAGTGGGCCCTGACAGAAAACACTGAAGCTTTCTTT
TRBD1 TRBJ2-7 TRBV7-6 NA CASSLARMGQGYEQYF TGTGCCAGCAGCTTAGCGAGGATGGGACAGGGCTACGAGCAGTACTTC
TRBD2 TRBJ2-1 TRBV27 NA CASSLTGGSGYEQFF TGTGCCAGCAGTTTGACGGGCGGGAGTGGCTATGAGCAGTTCTTC
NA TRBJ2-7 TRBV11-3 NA CASSFGVWSEQYF TGTGCCAGCAGCTTTGGAGTATGGAGCGAGCAGTACTTC
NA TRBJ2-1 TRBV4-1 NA CASSQDRLQQFF TGCGCCAGCAGCCAAGATCGACTACAGCAGTTCTTC
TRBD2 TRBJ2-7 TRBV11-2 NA CASSLDFSGGYEQYF TGTGCCAGCAGCTTAGATTTTAGCGGGGGCTACGAGCAGTACTTC